This T cell receptor (beta chain) emerged from a study of blood T cell repertoires in COVID-19. Here immunoSEQ multiplex PCR was the method, and the copy in TCRdb shows in-frame clones only, minus some. The top ten clones hold around 14% of a sample with about 59,000 clones, 73% of them seen once. Trimming took 7 bases from V and 4 from J; bases not matched to a gene: 4. Germline V gene data show CDR1 as GTSNPN and CDR2 as SVGIG (reference sequence). The CDR3 is 12 amino acids. Specimen: peripheral blood. The clonotype originates from a woman in her sixties or seventies with acute or convalescent COVID-19. The V and J genes are TRBV30 and TRBJ1-3; 7 nucleotides line up with TRBD1. CDR3 residues: CAYSTGGNTIYF. The CDR3 DNA reads TGTGCCTATTCGACAGGGGGAAACACCATATATTTT. The entire variable domain, with the rest obtained from reference TRBV30 and TRBJ1-3, is as follows: SQTIHQWPATLVQPVGSPLSLECTVEGTSNPNLYWYRQAAGRGLQLLFYSVGIGQISSEVPQNLSASRPQDRQFILSSKKLLLSDSGFYLCAYSTGGNTIYFGEGSWLTVV.